The 11 T cell receptor beta chains listed next were all sequenced from one sample in a study of shared clonotypes between healthy human individuals. The protocol was immunoSEQ multiplex PCR, while the TCRdb copy is restricted to in-frame clones and leaves out a portion. The profile shows 850,000 to 1,200,000 clones, around four fifths of them singletons. The source material was memory CD4+ T cells sorted from blood. Subset in this sample: CD45RA-negative fraction. The origin of the receptors is a young man in good health.

As to this clone: The sample carries other DNA sequences with the same CDR3. V and J are TRBV11-2 and TRBJ2-7; D tentatively reads TRBD1 or TRBD2 (6 bases each). The germline CDR1 and CDR2 sequences are SGHAT and FQNNGV. V was pared by 0 bases and J by 5 bases, with 14 bases between. CDR3 length equals 15 residues. CDR3 protein: CASSLDRGGSHEQYF. The CDR3 nucleotides read TGTGCCAGCAGCTTAGATCGAGGGGGGTCCCACGAGCAGTACTTC.

This CDR3 is CASAAGLAGSSYEQYF. CDR3 in DNA: TGCGCCAGCGCGGCGGGACTAGCCGGTAGCTCCTACGAGCAGTACTTC. The chain uses TRBV10-2 and TRBJ2-7, with 9 bases matching TRBD2. Germline V gives CDR1 WSHSY, CDR2 SAAADI. Germline trimming cut 8 bases from V and 0 bases from J; bases unmatched to any gene: 11. The CDR3 has 16 amino acids.

The chain employs TRBV28 and TRBJ1-5, with 9 bases lining up with TRBD1. The CDR3 has 18 residues. V was pared by 0 bases and J by 2 bases, with 8 bases of the junction left unmatched. Germline V gene data show CDR1 as MDHEN and CDR2 as SYDVKM. CDR3 in DNA: TGTGCCAGCAGTTTATGGGGGGCGGGACAGGGAGGCAATCAGCCCCAGCATTTT. Its translation is CASSLWGAGQGGNQPQHF.

This rearrangement joins TRBV5-1 to TRBJ2-5; TRBD2 aligns across 10 bases. The CDR3 extends over 17 amino acids. Germline assignment: CDR1 SGHRS and CDR2 YFSETQ. Trimming removed 0 bases from V and 1 base from J; junction bases left unmatched: 6. The CDR3 sequence: CASSLDASGGSQETQYF. The CDR3 coding sequence is TGCGCCAGCAGCTTGGATGCTAGCGGGGGCTCCCAAGAGACCCAGTACTTC.

The chain has TRBV6-1 and TRBJ2-7; the D is unclear. Trimming pared 2 bases from V and 0 bases from J, leaving 14 bases between. The CDR3 consists of 16 residues. CDR1 and CDR2 (germline): MNHNS, SASEGT. The CDR3: CASSESIWQSSYEQYF. CDR3 DNA: TGTGCCAGCAGTGAAAGCATCTGGCAGAGCTCCTACGAGCAGTACTTC.

The chain couples TRBV19 to TRBJ2-3; TRBD2 matches at 13 bases. Trimming removed 5 bases from V and 2 bases from J; junction bases left unmatched: 7. CDR3 size: 17 residues. CDR1 is LNHDA and CDR2 is SQIVND in the germline V gene (reference sequence). The CDR3 spells CASSPRTSGGFTDTQYF. The CDR3 DNA sequence: TGTGCCAGTAGTCCCCGGACTAGCGGGGGATTCACAGATACGCAGTATTTT.

This chain links TRBV18 with TRBJ2-3; 12 bases are shared with TRBD2. The CDR3 loop spans 16 amino acids. The V segment lost 3 bases and the J segment 5 bases; nucleotides outside the gene matches: 6. Germline V lookup: CDR1 KGHSH, CDR2 LQKENI. CDR3 nucleotide sequence: TGTGCCAGCTCACCCCGACTAGCGGGAGTCCAAGATACGCAGTATTTT. Translated, it gives CASSPRLAGVQDTQYF.

This clone was counted only a few times. V usage is TRBV30 and J usage is TRBJ1-6; 7 bases line up with TRBD1. Losses at the gene ends were 2 bases for V and 7 bases for J; bases not matched to a gene: 2. This CDR3 has 13 amino acids. The germline V gene encodes CDR1 GTSNPN and CDR2 SVGIG (reference sequence). The CDR3 spells CAWSWDRNSPLHF. The CDR3 nucleotides read TGTGCCTGGAGTTGGGACAGAAATTCACCCCTCCACTTT.

Only one count was recorded for this clone. The chain carries TRBV19 and TRBJ2-1, with 12 bases lining up with TRBD2. Germline V gene lookup returns CDR1 LNHDA and CDR2 SQIVND (reference sequence). J was trimmed by 8 bases and V by 3 bases; bases with no gene match: 5. The CDR3 extends over 15 amino acids. The CDR3 sequence is CASSMDLAGGDEQFF. CDR3 nucleotides: TGTGCCAGTAGTATGGATCTAGCGGGAGGGGATGAGCAGTTCTTC.

This chain connects TRBV7-2 to TRBJ2-7, with D unresolved. CDR1 and CDR2 from the germline V gene are SGHTA and FQGNSA. The V and J ends lost 2 bases and 2 bases respectively, with 13 bases between them. The CDR3 extends over 15 amino acids. DNA for the CDR3: TGTGCCAGCAGCTTAACCGTTGCGATCACCTACGAGCAGTACTTC. Its translation: CASSLTVAITYEQYF.

This chain links TRBV12-5 with TRBJ2-1, with D possibly TRBD2 on 5 matching bases. Trimming took 5 bases from V and 4 from J, leaving 21 bases between them. CDR1 LGHNT and CDR2 FRNRAP come from the germline V gene. This CDR3 has 17 amino acids. The CDR3 bases are TGTGCTAGTGGTAAACGAACTAGTTTCTGGGCGTACAATGAGCAGTTCTTC. It specifies CASGKRTSFWAYNEQFF.